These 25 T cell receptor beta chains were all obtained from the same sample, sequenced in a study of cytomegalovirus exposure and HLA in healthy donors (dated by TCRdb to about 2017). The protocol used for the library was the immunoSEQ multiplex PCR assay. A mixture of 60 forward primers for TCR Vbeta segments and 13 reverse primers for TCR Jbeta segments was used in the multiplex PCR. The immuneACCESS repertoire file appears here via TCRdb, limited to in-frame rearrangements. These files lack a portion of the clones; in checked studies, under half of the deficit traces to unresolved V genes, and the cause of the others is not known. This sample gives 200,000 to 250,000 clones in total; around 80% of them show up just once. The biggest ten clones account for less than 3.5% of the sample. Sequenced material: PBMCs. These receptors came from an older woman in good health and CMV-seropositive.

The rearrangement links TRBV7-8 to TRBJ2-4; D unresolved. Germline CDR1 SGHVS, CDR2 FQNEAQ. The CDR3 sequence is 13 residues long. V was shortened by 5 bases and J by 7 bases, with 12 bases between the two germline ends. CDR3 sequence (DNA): TGTGCCAGCAGCCCAAGACTGCTTAACATTCAGTACTTC. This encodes CASSPRLLNIQYF.

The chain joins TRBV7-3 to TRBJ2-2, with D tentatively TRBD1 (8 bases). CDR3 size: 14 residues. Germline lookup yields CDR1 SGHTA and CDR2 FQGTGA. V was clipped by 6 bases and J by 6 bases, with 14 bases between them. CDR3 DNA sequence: TGTGCCAGCAGGGAACAGGGGGGGTCCGGGGAGCTGTTTTTT. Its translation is CASREQGGSGELFF.

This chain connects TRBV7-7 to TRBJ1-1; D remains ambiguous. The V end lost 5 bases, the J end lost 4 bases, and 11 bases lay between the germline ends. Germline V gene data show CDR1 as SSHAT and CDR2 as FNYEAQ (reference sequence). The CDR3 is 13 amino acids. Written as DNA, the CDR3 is TGTGCCAGCAGCCCGGGTTTGGGCACTGAAGCTTTCTTT. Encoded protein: CASSPGLGTEAFF.

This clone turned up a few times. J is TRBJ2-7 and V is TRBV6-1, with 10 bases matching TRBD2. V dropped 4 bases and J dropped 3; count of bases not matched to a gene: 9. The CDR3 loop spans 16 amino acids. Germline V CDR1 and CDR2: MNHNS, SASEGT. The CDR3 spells CASSALAGGTYYEQYF. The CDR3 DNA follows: TGTGCCAGCAGTGCCTTAGCGGGGGGAACCTACTACGAGCAGTACTTC.

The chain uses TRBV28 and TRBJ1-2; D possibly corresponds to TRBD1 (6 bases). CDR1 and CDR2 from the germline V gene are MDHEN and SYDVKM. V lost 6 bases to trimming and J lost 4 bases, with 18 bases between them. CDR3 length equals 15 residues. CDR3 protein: CASSSTGRRFYGYTF. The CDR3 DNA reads TGTGCCAGCAGCAGTACAGGGAGACGCTTCTATGGCTACACCTTC.

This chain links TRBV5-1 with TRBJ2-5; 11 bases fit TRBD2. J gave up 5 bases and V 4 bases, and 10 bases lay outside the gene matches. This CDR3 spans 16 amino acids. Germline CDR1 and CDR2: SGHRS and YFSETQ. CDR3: CASSVLAGGPWETQYF. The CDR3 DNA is TGCGCCAGCAGCGTATTAGCGGGAGGGCCGTGGGAGACCCAGTACTTC.

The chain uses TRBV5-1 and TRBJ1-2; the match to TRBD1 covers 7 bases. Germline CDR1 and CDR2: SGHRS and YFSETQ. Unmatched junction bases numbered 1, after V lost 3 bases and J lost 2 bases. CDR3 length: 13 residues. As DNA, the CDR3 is TGCGCCAGCAGCTCACAGGGGAACTATGGCTACACCTTC. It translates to CASSSQGNYGYTF.

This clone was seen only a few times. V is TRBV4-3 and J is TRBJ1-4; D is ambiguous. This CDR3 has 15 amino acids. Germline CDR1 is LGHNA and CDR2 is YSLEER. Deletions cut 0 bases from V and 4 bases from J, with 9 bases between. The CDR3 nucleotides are TGCGCCAGCAGCCAAGATTACAGCAATAATGAAAAACTGTTTTTT. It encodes CASSQDYSNNEKLFF.

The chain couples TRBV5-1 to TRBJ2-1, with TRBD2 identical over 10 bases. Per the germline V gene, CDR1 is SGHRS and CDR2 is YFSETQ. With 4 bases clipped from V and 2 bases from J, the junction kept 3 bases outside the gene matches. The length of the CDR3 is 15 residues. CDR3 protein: CASSSGGGPYNEQFF. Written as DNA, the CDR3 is TGCGCCAGCAGCAGCGGGGGGGGACCCTACAATGAGCAGTTCTTC.

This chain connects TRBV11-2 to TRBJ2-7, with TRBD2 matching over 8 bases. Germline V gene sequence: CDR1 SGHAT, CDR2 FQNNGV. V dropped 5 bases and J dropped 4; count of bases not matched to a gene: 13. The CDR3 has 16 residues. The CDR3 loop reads CASSLLAGGTRYEQYF. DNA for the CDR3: TGTGCCAGCAGCCTTCTGGCGGGAGGTACCAGGTACGAGCAGTACTTC.

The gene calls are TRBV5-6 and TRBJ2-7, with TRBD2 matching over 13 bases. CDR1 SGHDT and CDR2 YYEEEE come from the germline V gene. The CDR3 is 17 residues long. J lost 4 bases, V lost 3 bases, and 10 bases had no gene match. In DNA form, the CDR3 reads TGTGCCAGCAGCTCCACCCCAAGGACTAGCGGGAGATACGAGCAGTACTTC. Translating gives CASSSTPRTSGRYEQYF.

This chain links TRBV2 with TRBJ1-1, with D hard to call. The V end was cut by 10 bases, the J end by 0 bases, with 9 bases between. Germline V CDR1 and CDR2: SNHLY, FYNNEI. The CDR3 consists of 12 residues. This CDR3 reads CATTTLNTEAFF. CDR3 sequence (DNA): TGTGCCACCACCACTCTGAACACTGAAGCTTTCTTT.

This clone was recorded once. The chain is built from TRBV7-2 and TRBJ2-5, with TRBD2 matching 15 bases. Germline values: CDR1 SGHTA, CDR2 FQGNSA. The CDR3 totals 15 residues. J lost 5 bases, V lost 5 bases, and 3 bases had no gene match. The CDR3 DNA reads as TGTGCCAGCAGCGGACTAGCGGGGGGGTTGGAGACCCAGTACTTC. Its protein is CASSGLAGGLETQYF.

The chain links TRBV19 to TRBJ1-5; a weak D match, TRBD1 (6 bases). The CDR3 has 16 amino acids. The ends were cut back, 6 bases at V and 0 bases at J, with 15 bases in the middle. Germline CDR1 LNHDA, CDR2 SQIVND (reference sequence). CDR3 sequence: CASSRTAPYSNQPQHF. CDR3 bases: TGTGCCAGTAGCAGGACAGCGCCTTATAGCAATCAGCCCCAGCATTTT.

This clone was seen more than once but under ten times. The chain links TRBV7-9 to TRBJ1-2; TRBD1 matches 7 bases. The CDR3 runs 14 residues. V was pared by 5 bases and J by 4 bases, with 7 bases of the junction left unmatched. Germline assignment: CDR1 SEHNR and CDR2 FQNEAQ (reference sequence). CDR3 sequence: CASSPDRAVYGYTF. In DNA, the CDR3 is TGTGCCAGCAGCCCCGACAGGGCTGTCTATGGCTACACCTTC.

The CDR3 nucleotides read TGTGCCAGCAGCGTAGCATCTGGGCAGTACTATGGCTACACCTTC. Translation: CASSVASGQYYGYTF. The chain couples TRBV9 to TRBJ1-2; D is unclear. V was cut by 0 bases and J by 3 bases, with 12 bases left in between. The CDR3 is 15 amino acids. Germline V CDR1 and CDR2: SGDLS, YYNGEE.

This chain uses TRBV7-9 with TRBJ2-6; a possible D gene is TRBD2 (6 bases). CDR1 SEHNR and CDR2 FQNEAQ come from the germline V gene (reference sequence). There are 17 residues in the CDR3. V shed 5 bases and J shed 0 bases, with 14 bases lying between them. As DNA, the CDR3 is TGTGCCAGCAGCCGAAGCGGGCTCTCCTCTGGGGCCAACGTCCTGACTTTC. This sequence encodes CASSRSGLSSGANVLTF.

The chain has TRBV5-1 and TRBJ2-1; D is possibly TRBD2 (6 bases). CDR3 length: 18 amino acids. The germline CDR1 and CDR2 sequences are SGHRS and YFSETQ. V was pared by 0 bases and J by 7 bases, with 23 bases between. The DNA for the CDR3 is TGCGCCAGCAGCTTGGCCCTCGATAGCGGCACAAATTTAAATGAGCAGTTCTTC. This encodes CASSLALDSGTNLNEQFF.

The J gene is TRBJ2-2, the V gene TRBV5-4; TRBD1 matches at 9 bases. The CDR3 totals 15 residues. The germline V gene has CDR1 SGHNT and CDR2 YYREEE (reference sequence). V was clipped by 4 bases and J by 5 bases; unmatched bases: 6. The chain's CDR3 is CASSPTGGWTGELFF. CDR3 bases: TGTGCCAGCAGCCCAACAGGGGGCTGGACCGGGGAGCTGTTTTTT.

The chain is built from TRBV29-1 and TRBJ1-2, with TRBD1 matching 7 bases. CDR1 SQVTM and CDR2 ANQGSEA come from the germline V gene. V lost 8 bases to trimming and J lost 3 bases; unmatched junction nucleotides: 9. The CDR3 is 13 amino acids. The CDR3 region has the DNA TGCAGCCATTCCGGGACAGCAGACTATGGCTACACCTTC. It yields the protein CSHSGTADYGYTF.

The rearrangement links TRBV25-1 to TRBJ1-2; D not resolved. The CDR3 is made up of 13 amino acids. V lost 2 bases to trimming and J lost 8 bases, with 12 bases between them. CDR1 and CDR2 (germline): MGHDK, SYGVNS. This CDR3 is CASSEAQESGYTF. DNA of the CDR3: TGTGCCAGCAGTGAAGCCCAGGAATCCGGCTACACCTTC.

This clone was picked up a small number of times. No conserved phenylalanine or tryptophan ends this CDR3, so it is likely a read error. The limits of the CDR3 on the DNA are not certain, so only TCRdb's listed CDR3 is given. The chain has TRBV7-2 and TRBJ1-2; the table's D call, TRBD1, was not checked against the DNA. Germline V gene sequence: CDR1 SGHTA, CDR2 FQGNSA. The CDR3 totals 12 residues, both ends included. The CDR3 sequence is CASSGYGQEQVL.

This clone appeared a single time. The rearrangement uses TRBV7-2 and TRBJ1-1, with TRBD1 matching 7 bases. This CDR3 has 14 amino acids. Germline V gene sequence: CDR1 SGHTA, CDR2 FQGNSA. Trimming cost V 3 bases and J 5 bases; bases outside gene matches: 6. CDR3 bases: TGTGCCAGCAGCTTTCGAGCAGGGGGTACTGAAGCTTTCTTT. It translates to CASSFRAGGTEAFF.

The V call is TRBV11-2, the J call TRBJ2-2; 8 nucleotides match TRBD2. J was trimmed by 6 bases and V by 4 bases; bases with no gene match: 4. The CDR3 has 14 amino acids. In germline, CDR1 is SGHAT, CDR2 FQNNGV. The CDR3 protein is CASSSGGGPGELFF. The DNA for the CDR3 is TGTGCCAGCAGCTCCGGCGGGGGGCCCGGGGAGCTGTTTTTT.

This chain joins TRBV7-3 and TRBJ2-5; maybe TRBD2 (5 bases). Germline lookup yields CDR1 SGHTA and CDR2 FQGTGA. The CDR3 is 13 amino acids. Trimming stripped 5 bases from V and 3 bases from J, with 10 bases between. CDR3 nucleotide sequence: TGTGCCAGCAGCCCAACTAGGGAAGAGACCCAGTACTTC. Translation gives CASSPTREETQYF.